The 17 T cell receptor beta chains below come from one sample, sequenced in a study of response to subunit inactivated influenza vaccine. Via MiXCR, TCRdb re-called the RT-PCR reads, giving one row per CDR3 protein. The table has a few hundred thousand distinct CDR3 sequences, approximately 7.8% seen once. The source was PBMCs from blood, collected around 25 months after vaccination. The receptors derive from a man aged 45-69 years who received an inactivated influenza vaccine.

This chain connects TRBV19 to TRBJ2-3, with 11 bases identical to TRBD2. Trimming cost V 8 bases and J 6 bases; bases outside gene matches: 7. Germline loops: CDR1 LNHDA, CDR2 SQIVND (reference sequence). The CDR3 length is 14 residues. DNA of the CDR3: TGTGCCAGTGGTAGCGGGGGGGCCTTCGATACGCAGTATTTT. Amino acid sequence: CASGSGGAFDTQYF.

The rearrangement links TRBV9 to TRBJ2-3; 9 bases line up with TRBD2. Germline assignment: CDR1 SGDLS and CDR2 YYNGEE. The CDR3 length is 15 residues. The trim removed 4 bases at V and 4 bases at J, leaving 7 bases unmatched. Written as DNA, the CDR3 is TGTGCCAGCAGCCCACGGCGCGGGGGGGCAGATACGCAGTATTTT. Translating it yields CASSPRRGGADTQYF.

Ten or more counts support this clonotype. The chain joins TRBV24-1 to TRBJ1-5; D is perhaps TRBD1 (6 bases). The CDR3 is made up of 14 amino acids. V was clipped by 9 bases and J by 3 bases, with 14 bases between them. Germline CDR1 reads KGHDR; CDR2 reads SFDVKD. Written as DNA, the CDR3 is TGTGCCACCTCACGGACAGACGCCAATCAGCCCCAGCATTTT. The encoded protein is CATSRTDANQPQHF.

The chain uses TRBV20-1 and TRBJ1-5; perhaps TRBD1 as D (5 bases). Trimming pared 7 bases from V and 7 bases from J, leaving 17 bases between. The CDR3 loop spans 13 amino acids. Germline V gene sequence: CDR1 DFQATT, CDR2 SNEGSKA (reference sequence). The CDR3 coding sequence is TGCAGTGGGTGGCCCGGGGGAAGACAGCCCCAGCATTTT. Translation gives CSGWPGGRQPQHF.

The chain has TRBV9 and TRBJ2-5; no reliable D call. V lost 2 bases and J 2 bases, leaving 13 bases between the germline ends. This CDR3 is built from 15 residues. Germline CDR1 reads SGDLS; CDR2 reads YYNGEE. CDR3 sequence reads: CASSVLGQKQETQYF. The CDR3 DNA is TGTGCCAGCAGCGTCCTAGGGCAGAAACAAGAGACCCAGTACTTC.

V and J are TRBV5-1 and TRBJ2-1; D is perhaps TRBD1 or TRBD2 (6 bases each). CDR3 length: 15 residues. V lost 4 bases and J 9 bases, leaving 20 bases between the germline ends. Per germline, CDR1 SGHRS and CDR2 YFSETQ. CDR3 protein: CASSPPPRGPGEQFF. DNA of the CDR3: TGCGCCAGCAGCCCCCCCCCACGGGGGCCGGGTGAGCAGTTCTTC.

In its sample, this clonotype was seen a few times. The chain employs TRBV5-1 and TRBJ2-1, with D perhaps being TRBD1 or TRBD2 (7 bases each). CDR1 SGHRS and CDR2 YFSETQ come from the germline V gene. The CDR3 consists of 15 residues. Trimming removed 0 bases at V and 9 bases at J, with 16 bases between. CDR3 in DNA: TGCGCCAGCAGCTTGGTTCGGTCCAGGGGGGGTGAGCAGTTCTTC. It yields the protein CASSLVRSRGGEQFF.

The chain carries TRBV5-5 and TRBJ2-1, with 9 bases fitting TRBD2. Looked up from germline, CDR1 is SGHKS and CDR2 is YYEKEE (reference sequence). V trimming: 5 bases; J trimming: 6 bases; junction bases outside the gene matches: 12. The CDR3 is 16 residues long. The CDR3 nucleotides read TGTGCCAGCAGACCCACCTCTAGCGGGAAGATCAATGAGCAGTTCTTC. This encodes CASRPTSSGKINEQFF.

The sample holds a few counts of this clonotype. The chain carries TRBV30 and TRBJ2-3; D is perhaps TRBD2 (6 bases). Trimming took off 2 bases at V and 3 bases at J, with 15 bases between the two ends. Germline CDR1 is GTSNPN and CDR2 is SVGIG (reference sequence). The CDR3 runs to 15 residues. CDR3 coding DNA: TGTGCCTGGAGTCCGGGACTCATGGATACAGATACGCAGTATTTT. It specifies CAWSPGLMDTDTQYF.

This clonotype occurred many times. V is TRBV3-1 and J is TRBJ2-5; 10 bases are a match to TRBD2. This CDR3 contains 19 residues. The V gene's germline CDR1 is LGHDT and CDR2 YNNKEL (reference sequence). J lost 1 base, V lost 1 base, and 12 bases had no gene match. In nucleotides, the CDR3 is TGTGCCAGCAGCCAAGTTCTCCAGCGGGAGGGCCCTCTCCAAGAGACCCAGTACTTC. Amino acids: CASSQVLQREGPLQETQYF.

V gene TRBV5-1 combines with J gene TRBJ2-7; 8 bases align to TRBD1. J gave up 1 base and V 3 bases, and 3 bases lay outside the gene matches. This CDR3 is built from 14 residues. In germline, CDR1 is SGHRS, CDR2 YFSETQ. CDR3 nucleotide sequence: TGCGCCAGCAGCTCAGGGGGCTTTTCCTACGAGCAGTACTTC. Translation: CASSSGGFSYEQYF.

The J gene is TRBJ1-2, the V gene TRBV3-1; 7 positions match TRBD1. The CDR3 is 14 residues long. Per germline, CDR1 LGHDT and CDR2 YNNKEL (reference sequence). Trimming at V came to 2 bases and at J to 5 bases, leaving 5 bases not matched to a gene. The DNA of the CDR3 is TGTGCCAGCAGCCAAAGCAGGGGGAAGTATGGCTACACCTTC. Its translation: CASSQSRGKYGYTF. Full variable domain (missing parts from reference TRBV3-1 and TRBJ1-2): DTAVSQTPKYLVTQMGNDKSIKCEQNLGHDTMYWYKQDSKKFLKIMFSYNNKELIINETVPNRFSPKSPDKAHLNLHINSLELGDSAVYFCASSQSRGKYGYTFGSGTRLTVV.

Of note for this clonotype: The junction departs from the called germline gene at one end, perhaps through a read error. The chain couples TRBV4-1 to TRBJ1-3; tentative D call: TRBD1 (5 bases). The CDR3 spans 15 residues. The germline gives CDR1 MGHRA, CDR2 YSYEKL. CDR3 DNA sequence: TGCGCCAGCAGCCAAGATGGCCAGGGTAGGAACACCCTATATTTT. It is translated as CASSQDGQGRNTLYF.

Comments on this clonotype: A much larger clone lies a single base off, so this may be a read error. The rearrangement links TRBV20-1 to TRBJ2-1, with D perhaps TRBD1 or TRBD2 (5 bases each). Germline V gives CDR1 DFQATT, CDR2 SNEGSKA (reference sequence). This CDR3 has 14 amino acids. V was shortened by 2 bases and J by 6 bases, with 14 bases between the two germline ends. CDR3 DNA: TGCAGTGCTAGATCTGGGAGAGGGGCCAATGAGCAGTTCTTC. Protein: CSARSGRGANEQFF.

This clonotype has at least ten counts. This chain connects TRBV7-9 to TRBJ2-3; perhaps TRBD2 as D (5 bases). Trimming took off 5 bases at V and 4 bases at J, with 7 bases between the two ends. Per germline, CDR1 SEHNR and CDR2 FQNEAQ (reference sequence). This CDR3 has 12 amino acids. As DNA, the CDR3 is TGTGCCAGCAGCCGCGGGTCAGATACGCAGTATTTT. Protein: CASSRGSDTQYF. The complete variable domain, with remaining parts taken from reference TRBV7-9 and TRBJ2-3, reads DTGVSQNPRHKITKRGQNVTFRCDPISEHNRLYWYRQTLGQGPEFLTYFQNEAQLEKSRLLSDRFSAERPKGSFSTLEIQRTEQGDSAMYLCASSRGSDTQYFGPGTRLTVL.

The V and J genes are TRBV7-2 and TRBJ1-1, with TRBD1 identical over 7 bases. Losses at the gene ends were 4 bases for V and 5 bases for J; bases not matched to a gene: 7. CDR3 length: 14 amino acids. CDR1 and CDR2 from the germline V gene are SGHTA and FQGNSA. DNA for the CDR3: TGTGCCAGCAGCTCGGAAGGGGGCTGGACTGAAGCTTTCTTT. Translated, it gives CASSSEGGWTEAFF.

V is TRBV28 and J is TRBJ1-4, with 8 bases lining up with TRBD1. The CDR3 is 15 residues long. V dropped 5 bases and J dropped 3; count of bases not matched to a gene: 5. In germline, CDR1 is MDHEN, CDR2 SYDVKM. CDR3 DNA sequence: TGTGCCAGCAGTGCCCAGGGGGCGGCTAATGAAAAACTGTTTTTT. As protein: CASSAQGAANEKLFF.